Below, 8 T cell receptor beta chains from the same sample are listed, as sequenced in a study of regulatory T cells in long-lasting Graves disease. Noted time point: persistent/refractory GD, antithyroid drugs over 5 years with positive TRAb. The TCR library was prepared using RNA isolated from PBMCs. Libraries of TCR beta came from iRepertoire HTBI primers plus Arm-PCR of CDR3 regions. MiXCR, applied by TCRdb to the multiplex PCR reads, yields one record per CDR3 protein. The sample gives 400,000 or so distinct CDR3 sequences, about 20% of which show up once; around 24% is in the top ten. The specimen comprised peripheral blood mononuclear cells (PBMCs), sampled when the disease was refractory, from a patient treated with antithyroid drugs. The receptor source for this set is a female donor with Graves disease.

This chain joins TRBV6-5 and TRBJ2-3; D is undetermined. Germline-derived CDR1 and CDR2 are MNHEY and SVGAGI. CDR3 length: 14 amino acids. V lost 8 bases, J lost 0 bases, and 12 bases lay in between. Written as DNA, the CDR3 is TGTGCCAGCCGCCTTTTGGGAAGCACAGATACGCAGTATTTT. Translated: CASRLLGSTDTQYF.

The CDR3, as DNA: TGTGCCAGCAGCAACTATCGGACAGACAAAGCTTTCTTT. Amino acid sequence: CASSNYRTDKAFF. The rearrangement links TRBV6-1 to TRBJ1-1, with D tentatively TRBD1 (6 bases). The V gene lost 6 bases and the J gene lost 9 bases, with 17 bases spanning the gap. In germline, CDR1 is MNHNS, CDR2 SASEGT. The CDR3 runs to 13 residues.

The chain recombines TRBV5-1 with TRBJ1-1, with D perhaps TRBD1 (6 bases). This CDR3 is 14 amino acids long. V was shortened by 2 bases and J by 4 bases, with 12 bases between the two germline ends. CDR1 SGHRS and CDR2 YFSETQ come from the germline V gene. CDR3 residues: CASSLGPGVTEAFF. The CDR3 nucleotides are TGCGCCAGCAGCTTAGGTCCAGGGGTCACTGAAGCTTTCTTT.

This clonotype was observed many times. J is TRBJ1-2 and V is TRBV28; D perhaps matches TRBD1 (6 bases). Trimming stripped 5 bases from V and 7 bases from J, with 20 bases between. The CDR3 is made up of 15 amino acids. CDR1 MDHEN and CDR2 SYDVKM come from the germline V gene. CDR3 loop: CASSAQGRVGGGYTF. In DNA, the CDR3 is TGTGCCAGCAGTGCACAGGGTAGGGTCGGAGGTGGCTACACCTTC.

The chain couples TRBV5-6 to TRBJ1-2; D may be TRBD1 (5 bases). Trimming removed 4 bases at V and 7 bases at J, with 11 bases between. Germline CDR1 reads SGHDT; CDR2 reads YYEEEE. This CDR3 spans 12 amino acids. The CDR3 coding sequence is TGTGCCAGCAGCCGGGTAGGGACTGGCTACACCTTC. Its translation: CASSRVGTGYTF.

This clonotype was detected only a few times. The rearrangement joins TRBV27 to TRBJ2-7; maybe TRBD2 (5 bases). This CDR3 has 16 amino acids. CDR1 and CDR2 from the germline V gene are MNHEY and SMNVEV (reference sequence). V shed 6 bases and J shed 7 bases, with 25 bases lying between them. CDR3 bases: TGTGCCAGCAGGGGCGGTGCGCGGGTGTTGCCGGTGGAGCAGTACTTC. Its translation: CASRGGARVLPVEQYF.

This chain joins TRBV12-3 or TRBV12-4 and TRBJ1-3; D is possibly TRBD1 (5 bases). This CDR3 is built from 15 residues. V shed 1 base and J shed 7 bases, with 14 bases lying between them. The CDR3 DNA follows: TGTGCCAGCAGTTTAGACGGACACCCTAAGAACACCATATATTTT. This translates into CASSLDGHPKNTIYF.

This chain links TRBV29-1 with TRBJ1-1; 9 bases line up with TRBD1. V trimming: 4 bases; J trimming: 4 bases; junction bases outside the gene matches: 16. CDR1 SQVTM and CDR2 ANQGSEA come from the germline V gene. This CDR3 comprises 17 residues. In DNA form, the CDR3 reads TGCAGCGTTGTTACTTTAAACAGGGGGCGGACCTCCACTGAAGCTTTCTTT. This codes for CSVVTLNRGRTSTEAFF.